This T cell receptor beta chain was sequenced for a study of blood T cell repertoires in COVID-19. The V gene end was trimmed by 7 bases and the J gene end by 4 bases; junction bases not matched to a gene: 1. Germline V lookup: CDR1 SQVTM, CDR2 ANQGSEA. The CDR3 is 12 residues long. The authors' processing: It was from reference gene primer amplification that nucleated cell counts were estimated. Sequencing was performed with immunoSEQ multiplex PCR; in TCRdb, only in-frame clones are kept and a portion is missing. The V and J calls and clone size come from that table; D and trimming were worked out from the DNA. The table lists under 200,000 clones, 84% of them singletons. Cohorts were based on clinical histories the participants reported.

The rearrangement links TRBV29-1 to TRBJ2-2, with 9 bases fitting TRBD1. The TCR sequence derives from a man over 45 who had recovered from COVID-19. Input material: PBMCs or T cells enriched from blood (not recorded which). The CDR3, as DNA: TGCAGCGCACAGGGGGCCACCGGGGAGCTGTTTTTT. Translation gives CSAQGATGELFF.